This T cell receptor beta chain comes out of a study of long-term antiretroviral therapy in people with HIV. The CDR3 has 13 residues. V gave up 6 bases and J gave up 4 bases, with 12 bases separating them. Per germline, CDR1 MDHEN and CDR2 SYDVKM. Each HIV participant was treated in the United States. As concerns this clone: Its specificity is unknown. This sample also contains other DNA sequences that code for the same CDR3.

Version v3.0 of the immunoSEQ assay was performed at survey level. The protocol was immunoSEQ multiplex PCR, while the TCRdb copy is restricted to in-frame clones and leaves out a portion. The repertoire holds 30,000 or so clones, around 87% seen once, with 4.1% in the top ten. General study results and limits: Relative to control repertoires, HIV repertoires exhibited narrower CDR3 length ranges. Pre-ART-expanded clones dominated the repertoire at all time points. Blood draws took place between 2004 and 2017 and possibly involved older ART regimens.

This receptor was taken from a woman younger than 35 with HIV. The starting material was unsorted PBMCs, obtained 0.5 years after starting antiretroviral therapy. V and J are TRBV28 and TRBJ1-2; D may be TRBD1 (5 bases). CDR3 region: CASRATDTYGYTF. The CDR3 DNA sequence: TGTGCCAGCAGGGCGACAGATACCTATGGCTACACCTTC.